The rows below give T cell receptor beta chains drawn from one sample of a study of identifying expanded T cells in peripheral blood. The assay was immunoSEQ multiplex PCR, and TCRdb's table has in-frame clones only and misses some. Of about 91,000 clones in the sample, about 91% are singletons; the top ten hold about 4%. Input material: blood. The receptors here all came from a person between 18 and 75 years old in good health. Both conserved end residues are part of each CDR3. A D gene is named only where the DNA matches it firmly. The listing skips clone size in some rows; elsewhere it reads once, few, many or a size class.

size,J,D,V,DNA,CDR3
.,TRBJ2-2,TRBD1,TRBV30,TGTGCCTGGAGGACGGGACAGGGGTTAACCGGGGAGCTGTTTTTT,CAWRTGQGLTGELFF
.,TRBJ2-1,.,TRBV5-1,TGCGCCAGCAGCTTGGAGGGATTCGATGAGCAGTTCTTC,CASSLEGFDEQFF
.,TRBJ2-5,TRBD1,TRBV9,TGTGCCAGCAGCGTGGGGACAGTCCAAGAGACCCAGTACTTC,CASSVGTVQETQYF
.,TRBJ1-4,.,TRBV18,TGTGCCAGCTCACCAGGGGCGGGGGACGGTGAAAAACTGTTTTTT,CASSPGAGDGEKLFF
few,TRBJ2-7,.,TRBV9,TGTGCCAGCAGCCTCCATCCGGTGTACGAGCAGTACTTC,CASSLHPVYEQYF
.,TRBJ2-5,TRBD2,TRBV5-6,TGTGCCAGCAACCGGGGGGGCCCCCAGTACTTC,CASNRGGPQYF
.,TRBJ2-2,TRBD2,TRBV19,TGTGCCAGTAGAAACAGAGGACTAGCAGCGACCGGGGAGCTGTTTTTT,CASRNRGLAATGELFF
once,TRBJ2-5,TRBD2,TRBV6-1,TGTGCCAGCAGTGAAATTAGCGGGAGCTCCGGTGAGCAGTACTTC,CASSEISGSSGEQYF
once,TRBJ2-7,TRBD1,TRBV18,TGTGCCAGCTCACCGTCGGGACAGGGGTTAGACGAGCAGTACTTC,CASSPSGQGLDEQYF
.,TRBJ2-5,.,TRBV7-7,TGTGCCAGCAGCCGAAGTTTCCAAGAGACCCAGTACTTC,CASSRSFQETQYF
.,TRBJ2-1,TRBD2,TRBV28,TGTGCCAGCTCCGCCTCGGGACTAGCGGGCCTTAGCTCCTACAATGAGCAGTTCTTC,CASSASGLAGLSSYNEQFF
.,TRBJ2-7,TRBD1,TRBV4-1,TGCGCCAGCAGCCAAGACTCGGACAGGGGGTACCCCTACGAGCAGTACTTC,CASSQDSDRGYPYEQYF
.,TRBJ2-7,TRBD1,TRBV5-8,TGTGCCAGCAGCTTATTCTTAGGACAGGGAGACTCCGAGCAGTACTTC,CASSLFLGQGDSEQYF
few,TRBJ1-2,.,TRBV14,TGTGCCAGCAGCCAAGAAGGAGGGGGAAGCAGCAATGGCTACACCTTC,CASSQEGGGSSNGYTF
.,TRBJ2-7,.,TRBV5-1,TGCGCCAGCAGCTTGACAGGTCGAGACGAGCAGTACTTC,CASSLTGRDEQYF
.,TRBJ2-1,TRBD2,TRBV5-4,TGTGCCAGCAGCTTGGATTTAGCGGGGTACAATGAGCAGTTCTTC,CASSLDLAGYNEQFF
.,TRBJ1-1,.,TRBV6-6,TGTGCCAGCAGCCCCATCGGGACTGAAGCTTTCTTT,CASSPIGTEAFF
.,TRBJ1-1,.,TRBV10-3,TGTGCCATCAGTGGGGCGAGGGAGAACACTGAAGCTTTCTTT,CAISGARENTEAFF
.,TRBJ2-2,TRBD1,TRBV7-3,TGTGCCAGCAGGCAGGGGGCCGGCACCGGGGAGCTGTTTTTT,CASRQGAGTGELFF
.,TRBJ2-3,.,TRBV9,TGTGCCAGCAGCTCGCGGCAAGGGGGGGAGACAGATACGCAGTATTTT,CASSSRQGGETDTQYF
.,TRBJ2-3,TRBD1,TRBV12-5,TGTGCTAGTGGTTCACAGGGGCCGATGGATACGCAGTATTTT,CASGSQGPMDTQYF
once,TRBJ2-1,TRBD2,TRBV15,TGTGCCACCAGCGATTGGACTCGGACTAGCGGATACAATGAGCAGTTCTTC,CATSDWTRTSGYNEQFF
few,TRBJ2-2,TRBD1,TRBV2,TGTGCCAGCCTGGGACAGGCCGCCGGGGAGCTGTTTTTT,CASLGQAAGELFF
.,TRBJ2-7,.,TRBV7-9,TGTGCCAGCAGCTTGCAGGGCCCCTACGAGCAGTACTTC,CASSLQGPYEQYF
.,TRBJ2-5,TRBD1,TRBV9,TGTGCCAGCAGCGTAGGTCAGGGGGTGGAGACCCAGTACTTC,CASSVGQGVETQYF
.,TRBJ1-3,TRBD1,TRBV7-8,TGTGCCAGCAGCCCGACAGGGGTAGTAGGAAACACCATATATTTT,CASSPTGVVGNTIYF
.,TRBJ2-3,TRBD1,TRBV9,TGTGCCAGCAGCGTAGGGGTTTCGGGACAGGGGGCAGATACGCAGTATTTT,CASSVGVSGQGADTQYF
.,TRBJ1-2,.,TRBV18,TGTGCCAGCTCAGAGGGACATAACTATGGCTACACCTTC,CASSEGHNYGYTF
.,TRBJ2-3,.,TRBV15,TGTGCCACCAGCACAGGGAGGAGGGGTGGCACAGATACGCAGTATTTT,CATSTGRRGGTDTQYF